Included here is one TCR beta chain sequence, with context. Its matching antigen is unknown. The data were obtained in a study of shared clonotypes between healthy human individuals. CD45RO negativity and positive selection for CCR7 defined naive CD8 cells, a population that excluded terminally differentiated effector memory CD45RA+ cells. In replicate PCRs of sorted subsets, around 200 ng DNA, about 30,000 T cell genomes, was used. Under the authors' procedure: Without quality scores, immunoSEQ junctional reads could not be filtered like full-length reads. Clones were read by immunoSEQ multiplex PCR, and TCRdb kept only the in-frame ones, dropping some. The V and J calls and clone size were taken over from that table, and D and trimming were inferred from the DNA. Of over 2 million clones listed, about 95% are singletons. Germline assignment: CDR1 SGDLS and CDR2 YYNGEE. The V end lost 6 bases, the J end lost 0 bases, and 10 bases lay between the germline ends. This CDR3 has 13 residues.

Overall study results and limits: In general, naive subsets displayed greater estimated richness than memory subsets did. Relative to clonotypes present in all four donors, those not shared had lower generation probabilities.

This sequence was found in a man younger than 35 in good health. The material sequenced was naive CD8+ T cells sorted from blood. This sequence joins TRBV9 and TRBJ2-7; no clear D. The CDR3 bases are TGTGCCAGCACCCCGCCACACTCCTACGAGCAGTACTTC. This gives the protein CASTPPHSYEQYF.